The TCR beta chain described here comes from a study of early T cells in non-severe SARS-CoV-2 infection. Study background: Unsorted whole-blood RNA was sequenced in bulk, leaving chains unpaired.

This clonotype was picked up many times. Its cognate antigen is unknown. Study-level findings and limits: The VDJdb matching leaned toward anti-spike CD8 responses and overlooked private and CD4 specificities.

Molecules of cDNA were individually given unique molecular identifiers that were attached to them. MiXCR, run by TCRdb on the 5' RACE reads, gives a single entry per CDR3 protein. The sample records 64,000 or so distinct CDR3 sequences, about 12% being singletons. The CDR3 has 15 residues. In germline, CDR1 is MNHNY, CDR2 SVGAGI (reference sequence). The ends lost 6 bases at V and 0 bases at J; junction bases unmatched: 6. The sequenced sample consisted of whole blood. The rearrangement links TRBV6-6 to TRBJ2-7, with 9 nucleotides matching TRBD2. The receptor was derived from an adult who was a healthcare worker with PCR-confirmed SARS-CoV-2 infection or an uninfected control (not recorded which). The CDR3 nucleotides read TGTGCCAGCAGACCTAGCGGGGCCAGCTCCTACGAGCAGTACTTC. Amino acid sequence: CASRPSGASSYEQYF.